The 13 T cell receptor beta chains in this list originate from one sample, sequenced in a study of cytomegalovirus exposure and HLA in healthy donors. Profiling relied on immunoSEQ multiplex PCR, and the TCRdb table lists in-frame clones only, not all of them. The table has some 120,000 clones, approximately 92% seen once. Sequences were obtained from PBMCs. The receptors shown here come from a woman younger than 35 in good health and CMV-seronegative.

The chain combines TRBV18 with TRBJ2-1; tentative D call: TRBD2 (5 bases). Germline assignment: CDR1 KGHSH and CDR2 LQKENI. V was trimmed by 3 bases and J by 6 bases, leaving 15 bases between them. The CDR3 extends over 15 amino acids. CDR3: CASSPPTIEPNEQFF. The CDR3, as DNA: TGTGCCAGCTCACCCCCGACTATAGAGCCCAATGAGCAGTTCTTC.

This clone has just a few counts. CDR3 coding DNA: TGTGCCAGCAGGGGGGTACGGGACAGTAACTATGGCTACACCTTC. This translates into CASRGVRDSNYGYTF. The chain is built from TRBV6-1 and TRBJ1-2, with TRBD1 matching over 7 bases. Germline loops: CDR1 MNHNS, CDR2 SASEGT. J lost 1 base, V lost 6 bases, and 8 bases had no gene match. CDR3 length equals 15 residues.

The chain uses TRBV4-2 and TRBJ1-2; TRBD1 matches 7 bases. Germline assignment: CDR1 LGHNA and CDR2 YNFKEQ. The CDR3 totals 14 residues. V lost 1 base to trimming and J lost 3 bases; unmatched junction nucleotides: 2. CDR3: CASSQGQGYYGYTF. CDR3 DNA: TGTGCCAGCAGCCAAGGACAGGGCTACTATGGCTACACCTTC.

The chain links TRBV28 to TRBJ1-2; 12 bases line up with TRBD1. There are 17 residues in the CDR3. Germline lookup yields CDR1 MDHEN and CDR2 SYDVKM. Germline trimming cut 5 bases from V and 4 bases from J; bases unmatched to any gene: 11. Written as DNA, the CDR3 is TGTGCCAGCAGTGTCCCGGGACAGGGGGCTGAGGTCTATGGCTACACCTTC. It is translated as CASSVPGQGAEVYGYTF.

The chain is built from TRBV7-9 and TRBJ2-3; 11 nucleotides match TRBD2. Trimming at V came to 2 bases and at J to 6 bases, leaving 13 bases not matched to a gene. Per the germline V gene, CDR1 is SEHNR and CDR2 is FQNEAQ (reference sequence). The CDR3 extends over 18 amino acids. Written as DNA, the CDR3 is TGTGCCAGCAGCTTACCCTGGCGACTAGCGGGATTGGCGGATACGCAGTATTTT. Protein sequence: CASSLPWRLAGLADTQYF.

The V call is TRBV27, the J call TRBJ1-5; D is ambiguous. The CDR3 spans 12 residues. Looked up from germline, CDR1 is MNHEY and CDR2 is SMNVEV (reference sequence). V was clipped by 10 bases and J by 3 bases, with 10 bases between them. The CDR3 loop reads CATGPTNQPQHF. The DNA of the CDR3 is TGTGCCACTGGGCCAACCAATCAGCCCCAGCATTTT.

V and J are TRBV6-5 and TRBJ2-3; a weak D match, TRBD1 (6 bases). The CDR3 extends over 14 amino acids. V dropped 4 bases and J dropped 2 bases, with 10 bases sitting between them. Germline V gene sequence: CDR1 MNHEY, CDR2 SVGAGI. For the CDR3, the DNA is TGTGCCAGCAGTTCAACAGGGAACACAGATACGCAGTATTTT. This sequence encodes CASSSTGNTDTQYF.

This rearrangement joins TRBV5-5 to TRBJ2-7, with D possibly matching TRBD1 (6 bases). This CDR3 comprises 16 residues. V was clipped by 2 bases and J by 3 bases, with 18 bases between them. Germline V gives CDR1 SGHKS, CDR2 YYEKEE (reference sequence). CDR3 amino acids: CASSLLGQGRNYEQYV. The CDR3 bases are TGTGCCAGCAGCTTATTAGGTCAGGGGCGCAACTACGAGCAGTACGTC.

This rearrangement joins TRBV6-1 to TRBJ2-7, with 10 bases matching TRBD2. CDR1 and CDR2 from the germline V gene are MNHNS and SASEGT. Trimming removed 6 bases from V and 4 bases from J; junction bases left unmatched: 6. The CDR3 loop spans 14 amino acids. The CDR3 sequence: CASSSGTSVYEQYF. The CDR3 nucleotides read TGTGCCAGCAGCTCCGGGACTAGCGTTTACGAGCAGTACTTC.

The chain employs TRBV7-9 and TRBJ2-7, with no clear D. In germline, CDR1 is SEHNR, CDR2 FQNEAQ (reference sequence). Trimming took 5 bases from V and 4 from J, leaving 12 bases between them. This CDR3 comprises 13 residues. CDR3 in DNA: TGTGCCAGCAGCCCCGAGGCGAGTTACGAGCAGTACGTC. It is translated as CASSPEASYEQYV.

V and J are TRBV30 and TRBJ2-2; 7 bases match TRBD1. Trimming removed 5 bases from V and 0 bases from J; junction bases left unmatched: 6. CDR3 size: 15 residues. The germline V gene encodes CDR1 GTSNPN and CDR2 SVGIG (reference sequence). The CDR3 nucleotides are TGTGCCTGGGGGCCGGGACAGACGAACACCGGGGAGCTGTTTTTT. Its protein product is CAWGPGQTNTGELFF.

The rearrangement links TRBV5-1 to TRBJ2-2; 13 bases line up with TRBD2. The CDR3 runs 19 residues. Per germline, CDR1 SGHRS and CDR2 YFSETQ. V trimming: 3 bases; J trimming: 2 bases; junction bases outside the gene matches: 10. As DNA, the CDR3 is TGCGCCAGCAGCTCCTCCCGGACTAGCGGGGGACCCAACACCGGGGAGCTGTTTTTT. This encodes CASSSSRTSGGPNTGELFF.

The chain combines TRBV7-8 with TRBJ2-7; D is perhaps TRBD1 (5 bases). The CDR3 is 14 amino acids. Germline values: CDR1 SGHVS, CDR2 FQNEAQ. V was trimmed by 0 bases and J by 3 bases, leaving 9 bases between them. CDR3 loop: CASSLAVRDYEQYF. The CDR3 DNA is TGTGCCAGCAGCTTAGCGGTCAGGGACTACGAGCAGTACTTC.